The clone carrying this T cell receptor beta chain was seen many times. Its antigen is unidentified. A second PCR of 7 to 11 cycles used a sample-barcoded 5' primer and a J-beta primer mix. TCRdb reprocessed the 5' RACE reads with MiXCR, giving one entry per CDR3 protein. The sample comprises around 620,000 distinct CDR3 sequences, roughly 28% of which are singletons, and 18% rests with the top ten. The germline V gene encodes CDR1 SGHTA and CDR2 FQGNSA. The J segment lost 4 bases and the V segment lost 6 bases, leaving 4 bases of the junction unmatched. The CDR3 loop spans 13 amino acids. The data stem from a study of blood T cells in healthy people across ages. Overall study results and limits: Any conclusive comparison of naive versus antigen-experienced cells was prevented by using unsorted PBMCs.

The donors, aged roughly 6 to 90, were healthy Caucasians from Russia. There were at least 5 micrograms of total RNA extracted from every sample. This chain connects TRBV7-2 to TRBJ2-5; 8 bases are a match to TRBD2. The clonotype comes from a woman aged 70 to 79 in good health. The sequenced sample consisted of blood. CDR3 sequence (DNA): TGTGCCAGCAGTTTACGGGGGGGAGAGACCCAGTACTTC. Amino acids: CASSLRGGETQYF.